Here is one T cell receptor beta chain with its context. Antigen: not known. Germline values: CDR1 SGHNT, CDR2 YYREEE (reference sequence). After removal of 0 bases from V and 2 bases from J, the junction contained 7 bases not matched to a gene. The CDR3 has 16 residues. The use of genomic DNA as template underpinned the TCR beta VDJ and CDR3 profiling. Each CDR3 protein gets one entry after TCRdb re-called the reads with MiXCR. In the table there are under 75,000 distinct CDR3 sequences, roughly half of which are singletons. This specimen belongs to a study of CD8+CD57+ T cells in acquired aplastic anemia. The wider study: When averaged, DNA from sorted CD4+ and CD8+ cells came to about 2.9 ug. Notes on the study in general: Patients and healthy controls showed no significant CD8+ Simpson's diversity difference. Around 30 sequences, all CD8+ CDR3, were shared between patients and controls.

Sequencing input: sorted CD4+, CD8+, or CD8+CD57+ T cells (not recorded which) from PBMCs. V usage is TRBV5-4 and J usage is TRBJ2-7; 8 bases map to TRBD2. This clonotype was obtained from a human donor in good health, serving as a control. The CDR3 nucleotides read TGTGCCAGCAGCTTGGAGGAGCGGGGGTCACCCTACGAGCAGTACTTC. Translation: CASSLEERGSPYEQYF.